Here is one TCR beta chain with its context. This entry comes from a study of regulatory T cells in long-lasting Graves disease. The authors built TCR beta libraries using iRepertoire HTBI primers and Arm-PCR of CDR3 regions. TCRdb fed the multiplex PCR reads into MiXCR, producing one record per CDR3 protein. The table lists approximately 460,000 distinct CDR3 sequences, about a sixth of them singletons. Unmatched junction bases numbered 5, after V lost 0 bases and J lost 7 bases. Looked up from germline, CDR1 is SGHDN and CDR2 is FVKESK. The CDR3 is 16 amino acids. The time point here: newly diagnosed GD, antithyroid drugs for less than 3 months. RNA isolated from PBMCs was used to make the TCR library. These data were also reused for a study on T cells in Graves' hyperthyroidism and ophthalmopathy. This second report adds: Patients aged 18 to 65 had newly diagnosed hyperthyroidism lasting under 2 months.

Sequencing used peripheral blood mononuclear cells (PBMCs), obtained at new diagnosis, from a patient treated with antithyroid drugs. The sequence derives from a woman aged 25 to 39 with Graves disease. The chain has TRBV14 and TRBJ2-2, with TRBD2 identical over 10 bases. CDR3: CASSQEDLAGVGELFF. The CDR3 nucleotides are TGTGCCAGCAGCCAAGAGGACCTAGCGGGAGTCGGGGAGCTGTTTTTT.